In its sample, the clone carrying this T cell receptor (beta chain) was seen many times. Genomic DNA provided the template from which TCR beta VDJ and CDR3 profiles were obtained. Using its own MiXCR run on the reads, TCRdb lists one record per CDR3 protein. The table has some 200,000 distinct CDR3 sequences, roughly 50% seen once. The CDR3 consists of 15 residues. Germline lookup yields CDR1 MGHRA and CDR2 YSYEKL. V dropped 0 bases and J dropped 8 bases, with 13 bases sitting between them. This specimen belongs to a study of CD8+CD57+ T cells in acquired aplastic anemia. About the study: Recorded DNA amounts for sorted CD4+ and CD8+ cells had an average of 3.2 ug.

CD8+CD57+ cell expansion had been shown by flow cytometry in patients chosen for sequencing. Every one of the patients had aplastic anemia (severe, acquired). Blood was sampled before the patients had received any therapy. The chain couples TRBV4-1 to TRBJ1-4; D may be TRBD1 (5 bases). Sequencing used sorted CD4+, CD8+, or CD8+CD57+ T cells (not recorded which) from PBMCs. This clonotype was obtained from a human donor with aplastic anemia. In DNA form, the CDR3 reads TGCGCCAGCAGCCAAGATCGGGGGGTGTCGGAAAAACTGTTTTTT. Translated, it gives CASSQDRGVSEKLFF.